The rows below give T cell receptor beta chains drawn from one sample of a study of T cell responses to AZD1222 COVID-19 vaccine. TCRdb's copy holds only in-frame clones and misses some; the assay was immunoSEQ multiplex PCR. This table has tens of thousands of clones, around 91% appearing once. The sequencing used peripheral blood, collected on day 0 of MenACWY control vaccination. These receptors originate from an adult in good health. Each CDR3 is given with its conserved first and last residue. A D gene is named only where the DNA matches it firmly. Clone size appears in some rows only: once, few, many, or a class for an expanded clone.

cdr3_aa cdr3_nt v_call d_call clone_size j_call
CASSQAGQSNYGYTF TGTGCCAGCAGCCAAGCGGGACAGAGTAACTATGGCTACACCTTC TRBV14 TRBD1 - TRBJ1-2
CASSAPGQGHEQYF TGTGCCAGCAGCGCACCGGGACAGGGCCACGAGCAGTACTTC TRBV6-5 TRBD1 - TRBJ2-7
CASSLPGQGVEKLFF TGTGCCAGCAGTTTACCCGGACAGGGGGTCGAAAAACTGTTTTTT TRBV28 TRBD1 once TRBJ1-4
CASRVSASGGTDTQYF TGCGCCAGCAGGGTCTCTGCTAGCGGGGGCACAGATACGCAGTATTTT TRBV5-1 TRBD2 - TRBJ2-3
CASSYRGQGDYGYTF TGTGCCAGCAGTTACCGGGGGCAGGGCGACTATGGCTACACCTTC TRBV6-5 - - TRBJ1-2
CASSYSMQGGQPQHF TGTGCCAGCAGTTACTCGATGCAAGGCGGTCAGCCCCAGCATTTT TRBV6-5 - once TRBJ1-5
CSASSQGLTEAFF TGCAGTGCTAGTAGTCAGGGGCTCACTGAAGCTTTCTTT TRBV20-1 - - TRBJ1-1
CASSAPGTLIGPQHF TGTGCCAGCAGCGCCCCCGGGACACTTATAGGGCCCCAGCATTTT TRBV7-2 - - TRBJ1-5
CASSSSYGELFF TGTGCCAGCAGCTCATCCTACGGGGAGCTGTTTTTT TRBV11-2 - - TRBJ2-2
CASSWTPGTLTYEQYF TGTGCCAGCAGTTGGACTCCCGGGACACTAACCTACGAGCAGTACTTC TRBV28 - - TRBJ2-7
CASRTGSSGYTGELFF TGTGCCAGCAGGACAGGGAGCTCAGGGTACACCGGGGAGCTGTTTTTT TRBV9 TRBD1 - TRBJ2-2
CASSAQSNQPQHF TGTGCCAGCAGTGCCCAGAGCAATCAGCCCCAGCATTTT TRBV6-4 - - TRBJ1-5
CASSQGYEQFF TGTGCCAGCAGCCAAGGATATGAGCAGTTCTTC TRBV3-1/TRBV3-2 - - TRBJ2-1
CASSLVTTEAFF TGTGCCAGCAGTTTAGTGACTACTGAAGCTTTCTTT TRBV28 - - TRBJ1-1
CSGTVYNEQFF TGCAGCGGGACGGTCTACAATGAGCAGTTCTTC TRBV29-1 - - TRBJ2-1
CASSLVVSGGDEQFF TGTGCCAGCAGCTTAGTGGTTAGCGGGGGCGATGAGCAGTTCTTC TRBV7-2 TRBD2 few TRBJ2-1
CASSLAYGYTF TGTGCCAGCAGCTTGGCCTATGGCTACACCTTC TRBV5-8 - - TRBJ1-2
CASSTGTGIYEQYF TGTGCCAGCAGTACTGGGACAGGTATATACGAGCAGTACTTC TRBV6-5 TRBD1 - TRBJ2-7
CASSFGWRGGSTGELFF TGTGCCAGCAGCTTCGGGTGGCGGGGGGGCTCCACCGGGGAGCTGTTTTTT TRBV5-4 TRBD2 - TRBJ2-2
CASRPAGTGGSYEQYF TGTGCCAGCAGACCAGCAGGGACAGGGGGATCCTACGAGCAGTACTTC TRBV28 TRBD1 - TRBJ2-7
CASITGSEKLFF TGTGCCAGCATTACAGGGTCGGAAAAACTGTTTTTT TRBV28 - - TRBJ1-4
CASSQDSGRRLLNTEAFF TGCGCCAGCAGCCAAGATTCAGGGAGACGCCTGTTGAACACTGAAGCTTTCTTT TRBV4-3 - - TRBJ1-1
CASGQGHSTNEKLFF TGCGCCAGCGGGCAGGGGCACTCAACTAATGAAAAACTGTTTTTT TRBV5-1 - - TRBJ1-4
CASSQTPVPNYGYTF TGTGCCAGCAGCCAAACCCCAGTGCCTAACTATGGCTACACCTTC TRBV4-2 - - TRBJ1-2
CASSPRGEATDTQYF TGTGCCAGCAGCCCGAGGGGGGAAGCCACAGATACGCAGTATTTT TRBV4-2 - once TRBJ2-3
CASRGPETGSRFSSYNEQFF TGTGCCAGCAGAGGTCCCGAGACAGGGTCCCGATTTAGCTCCTACAATGAGCAGTTCTTC TRBV28 TRBD1 - TRBJ2-1
CSASDGRFGREQYF TGCAGTGCTAGTGACGGCCGATTCGGACGCGAGCAGTACTTC TRBV20-1 - - TRBJ2-7
CASSSLGHTMNTEAFF TGCGCCAGCAGCTCCTTGGGACATACCATGAACACTGAAGCTTTCTTT TRBV5-1 - once TRBJ1-1
CSVSRANEQFF TGCAGTGTCTCGCGGGCAAATGAGCAGTTCTTC TRBV20-1 - - TRBJ2-1
CASSPGTGEAEAFF TGTGCCAGCAGCCCAGGGACAGGGGAGGCGGAAGCTTTCTTT TRBV3-1/TRBV3-2 TRBD1 - TRBJ1-1
CASSLYATNEKLFF TGTGCCAGCAGTCTATATGCAACTAATGAAAAACTGTTTTTT TRBV28 - - TRBJ1-4
CASSQDAGDYNEQFF TGTGCCAGCAGCCAAGATGCGGGAGACTACAATGAGCAGTTCTTC TRBV4-2 TRBD2 - TRBJ2-1
CASSISQAYEQYF TGTGCCAGCAGCATTAGCCAGGCCTACGAGCAGTACTTC TRBV7-9 - - TRBJ2-7
CASSAQGWANEKLFF TGTGCCAGCAGCGCACAGGGTTGGGCTAATGAAAAACTGTTTTTT TRBV5-6 - - TRBJ1-4
CASSYWQGETQYF TGTGCCAGCAGTTATTGGCAGGGAGAGACCCAGTACTTC TRBV6-6 - - TRBJ2-5
CASSIPSGGHYNEQFF TGTGCCAGTAGTATTCCTAGCGGAGGACACTACAATGAGCAGTTCTTC TRBV19 TRBD2 - TRBJ2-1
CASKLWRGNEKLFF TGTGCCAGCAAATTGTGGAGGGGGAATGAAAAACTGTTTTTT TRBV3-1/TRBV3-2 - - TRBJ1-4
CAISPASNFPTDTQYF TGTGCCATCTCTCCTGCTAGCAACTTTCCCACAGATACGCAGTATTTT TRBV10-3 - - TRBJ2-3
CASSFGLAVTDTQYF TGTGCCAGCAGTTTTGGTTTGGCAGTAACAGATACGCAGTATTTT TRBV27 - - TRBJ2-3
CASSTRQGLNTEAFF TGTGCCAGCAGCACGCGACAGGGCCTGAACACTGAAGCTTTCTTT TRBV7-2 TRBD1 - TRBJ1-1